A selection of T cell receptor beta chains follows, all from one sample in a study of neurological immune-mediated disorders. In TCRdb, the 5' RACE reads were re-called with MiXCR into one record per CDR3 protein. The data show roughly 29,000 distinct CDR3 sequences, with under 30% seen just once and less than 35% held by the top ten. Specimen: CD4+ T cells from blood. The origin of the receptors is a man in his forties or fifties with HTLV-1-associated myelopathy (HAM/TSP). Each CDR3 is given with its conserved first and last residue. Each record gives: J gene, clone size, D gene, V gene, CDR3 protein, CDR3 DNA. The D gene is left open where the match is weak. Size tells how often a clone was seen (once, few, many) or the class of an expanded clone, and some rows leave it out.

J gene: TRBJ2-1
clone size: many
D gene: TRBD2
V gene: TRBV5-1
CDR3 protein: CASSSGTSGNSYNEQFF
CDR3 DNA: TGCGCCAGCAGCTCCGGGACTAGCGGGAATTCCTACAATGAGCAGTTCTTC

J gene: TRBJ1-5
clone size: NA
D gene: NA
V gene: TRBV6-1
CDR3 protein: CASSYGNQPQHF
CDR3 DNA: TGTGCCAGCAGTTACGGTAATCAGCCCCAGCATTTT

J gene: TRBJ1-5
clone size: many
D gene: TRBD1
V gene: TRBV7-2
CDR3 protein: CASSYRQGGNQPQHF
CDR3 DNA: TGTGCCAGCAGCTATAGACAGGGGGGCAATCAGCCCCAGCATTTT

J gene: TRBJ2-3
clone size: NA
D gene: NA
V gene: TRBV7-3
CDR3 protein: CASSLTPTDTQYF
CDR3 DNA: TGTGCCAGCAGCTTAACCCCCACAGATACGCAGTATTTT

J gene: TRBJ2-1
clone size: many
D gene: NA
V gene: TRBV18
CDR3 protein: CASSPQSGSRGNEQFF
CDR3 DNA: TGTGCCAGCTCACCACAATCGGGGAGCCGGGGCAATGAGCAGTTCTTC

J gene: TRBJ1-4
clone size: NA
D gene: NA
V gene: TRBV6-5
CDR3 protein: CASSTDYNEKLFF
CDR3 DNA: TGTGCCAGCAGTACGGATTATAATGAAAAACTGTTTTTT

J gene: TRBJ1-1
clone size: many
D gene: NA
V gene: TRBV5-1
CDR3 protein: CASSSGASGAAFF
CDR3 DNA: TGCGCCAGCAGCTCCGGGGCTTCTGGGGCAGCTTTCTTT

J gene: TRBJ2-3
clone size: many
D gene: TRBD2
V gene: TRBV7-9
CDR3 protein: CASSLRAGGDTDTQYF
CDR3 DNA: TGTGCCAGCAGCTTACGAGCGGGAGGAGATACAGATACGCAGTATTTT

J gene: TRBJ2-4
clone size: many
D gene: NA
V gene: TRBV20-1
CDR3 protein: CTRPKGPRGHIQYF
CDR3 DNA: TGCACCCGCCCAAAGGGACCGAGGGGTCACATTCAGTACTTC

J gene: TRBJ2-2
clone size: many
D gene: TRBD2
V gene: TRBV7-8
CDR3 protein: CASSPMGGARNTGELFF
CDR3 DNA: TGTGCCAGCAGCCCCATGGGAGGGGCACGGAACACCGGGGAGCTGTTTTTT

J gene: TRBJ1-1
clone size: many
D gene: NA
V gene: TRBV5-1
CDR3 protein: CASSLALNTEAFF
CDR3 DNA: TGCGCCAGCAGCTTGGCACTGAACACTGAAGCTTTCTTT

J gene: TRBJ2-4
clone size: many
D gene: NA
V gene: TRBV11-2
CDR3 protein: CASSLGFKNIQYF
CDR3 DNA: TGTGCCAGCAGCCTCGGGTTCAAAAACATTCAGTACTTC

J gene: TRBJ1-5
clone size: once
D gene: TRBD1
V gene: TRBV5-1
CDR3 protein: CASSLDGQANQPQHF
CDR3 DNA: TGCGCCAGCAGCTTGGACGGACAGGCCAATCAGCCCCAGCATTTT

J gene: TRBJ1-2
clone size: NA
D gene: TRBD1
V gene: TRBV12-3/TRBV12-4
CDR3 protein: CASSGDRGYGYTF
CDR3 DNA: TGTGCCAGCAGTGGGGACAGGGGCTATGGCTACACCTTC

J gene: TRBJ2-1
clone size: few
D gene: TRBD2
V gene: TRBV27
CDR3 protein: CASSLRGSGRAGIHNEQFF
CDR3 DNA: TGTGCCAGCAGTTTGCGGGGTAGCGGGAGGGCCGGAATACACAATGAGCAGTTCTTC

J gene: TRBJ1-5
clone size: many
D gene: NA
V gene: TRBV5-5
CDR3 protein: CASSLISNQPQHF
CDR3 DNA: TGTGCCAGCAGCTTGATTTCCAATCAGCCCCAGCATTTT

J gene: TRBJ2-3
clone size: NA
D gene: NA
V gene: TRBV20-1
CDR3 protein: CSAPIPRTDTQYF
CDR3 DNA: TGCAGTGCTCCCATCCCAAGAACAGATACGCAGTATTTT

J gene: TRBJ1-1
clone size: many
D gene: TRBD1
V gene: TRBV7-9
CDR3 protein: CASSLVGGGSNTEAFF
CDR3 DNA: TGTGCCAGCAGCTTAGTTGGAGGGGGCTCGAACACTGAAGCTTTCTTT

J gene: TRBJ1-4
clone size: few
D gene: NA
V gene: TRBV24-1
CDR3 protein: CATSDPGREGEKLFF
CDR3 DNA: TGTGCCACCAGTGATCCTGGACGGGAAGGGGAAAAACTGTTTTTT

J gene: TRBJ2-5
clone size: many
D gene: TRBD2
V gene: TRBV2
CDR3 protein: CASRGTSGKETQYF
CDR3 DNA: TGTGCCAGCAGGGGGACTAGCGGGAAAGAGACCCAGTACTTC

J gene: TRBJ2-2
clone size: NA
D gene: NA
V gene: TRBV4-2
CDR3 protein: CASSQDLAGELFF
CDR3 DNA: TGTGCCAGCAGCCAAGATCTAGCCGGGGAGCTGTTTTTT

J gene: TRBJ2-1
clone size: medium-sized
D gene: TRBD2
V gene: TRBV11-2
CDR3 protein: CASSTRLAGGYEQFF
CDR3 DNA: TGTGCCAGCAGCACTAGGCTAGCGGGAGGGTATGAGCAGTTCTTC

J gene: TRBJ2-1
clone size: once
D gene: TRBD2
V gene: TRBV4-1
CDR3 protein: CASSQGLAGGVREQFF
CDR3 DNA: TGCGCCAGCAGCCAAGGGCTAGCGGGAGGCGTACGTGAGCAGTTCTTC